The 2 T cell receptor beta chains below all came from one sample that was sequenced in a study of graft-versus-host responses after intestinal transplantation. For these receptors, no antigen is known. Method: immunoSEQ multiplex PCR; TCRdb's copy keeps in-frame clones and lacks some. Here the sample spans tens of thousands of clones, roughly 83% being singletons. The sample in question was unstimulated CD4+ T cells sorted from spleen or lymph node cells, obtained before transplant. The receptors were sampled from a human donor who was the organ donor for an intestinal transplant.

The rearrangement links TRBV18 to TRBJ1-1, with D perhaps matching TRBD1 (6 bases). CDR3 length: 13 residues. The germline V and J ends were trimmed by 5 bases and 2 bases, with 9 bases remaining between them. Germline V gives CDR1 KGHSH, CDR2 LQKENI. Here the CDR3 reads CASSSGGNTEAFF. For the CDR3, the DNA is TGTGCCAGCTCAAGCGGGGGCAACACTGAAGCTTTCTTT.

The chain has TRBV2 and TRBJ1-2; D gene uncertain. V lost 3 bases, J lost 6 bases, and 14 bases lay in between. There are 14 residues in the CDR3. Germline assignment: CDR1 SNHLY and CDR2 FYNNEI. Here the CDR3 DNA reads TGTGCCAGCAGTGAGTTAAGGCCTCAGGATGGCTACACCTTC. Its translation: CASSELRPQDGYTF.